The clone carrying this T cell receptor beta chain was seen more than once but under ten times. In germline, CDR1 is MNHEY, CDR2 SVGEGT. The V end lost 2 bases, the J end lost 4 bases, and 8 bases lay between the germline ends. The CDR3 consists of 13 residues. The sample belongs to a study of T-cell memory formation after mild COVID-19. Amplification by 5'RACE using constant-segment primers produced TCR alpha and TCR beta cDNA libraries that carried sample barcodes and UMIs. TCRdb itself ran the 5' RACE reads through MiXCR, one entry per CDR3 protein. The sample carries 100,000 to 130,000 distinct CDR3 sequences, roughly an eighth recorded once.

This clonotype was obtained from a man aged 18-30 years who had mild COVID-19 (a few samples of this study predate the infection). Cell type and time point are not known. Sample: PBMCs or a T cell subset sorted from them (not recorded which). V gene TRBV6-2 or TRBV6-3 combines with J gene TRBJ1-1, with D unclear. CDR3 amino acids: CASSYRVTTEAFF. Here the CDR3 DNA reads TGTGCCAGCAGTTACCGGGTGACCACTGAAGCTTTCTTT.